What follows are 4 T cell receptor beta chains derived from one specimen sequenced in a study of T-cell reconstitution after alpha-beta-depleted transplantation in children. Researchers prepared the TCRbeta library using unique molecular identifiers, the study reports. One entry per CDR3 protein results from TCRdb running MiXCR on the PCR reads. The data show some 200,000 distinct CDR3 sequences, with roughly 10% seen just once and 5% to 7% held by the top ten. Sequencing used PBMCs from the stem cell graft donor, obtained from the stem cell graft. The receptors come from a human donor who donated a stem cell graft to a child with acute lymphoblastic leukemia.

The CDR3 DNA follows: TGCAGTGCTAGAGACCCGACTAGCACAGATACGCAGTATTTT. This gives the protein CSARDPTSTDTQYF. The chain joins TRBV20-1 to TRBJ2-3, with D hard to call. V lost 0 bases and J 0 bases, leaving 7 bases between the germline ends. Germline V gene sequence: CDR1 DFQATT, CDR2 SNEGSKA (reference sequence). This CDR3 contains 14 residues.

J is TRBJ1-1 and V is TRBV6-1; D may be TRBD1 (5 bases). Trimming took off 6 bases at V and 0 bases at J, with 14 bases between the two ends. The CDR3 consists of 15 residues. Germline V lookup: CDR1 MNHNS, CDR2 SASEGT. In DNA, the CDR3 is TGTGCCAGCAGCCGGGCTAGGGGAATGAACACTGAAGCTTTCTTT. Translated, it gives CASSRARGMNTEAFF.

This rearrangement joins TRBV20-1 to TRBJ1-2, with TRBD1 matching 8 bases. The length of the CDR3 is 12 residues. CDR1 is DFQATT, CDR2 SNEGSKA, per germline (reference sequence). The V gene end was trimmed by 6 bases and the J gene end by 5 bases; junction bases not matched to a gene: 5. CDR3 sequence: CSAADRGYGYTF. The CDR3, as DNA: TGCAGTGCCGCAGACAGGGGATATGGCTACACCTTC.

This clonotype was recorded many times. V and J are TRBV7-9 and TRBJ1-1; D uncertain. Trimming took off 0 bases at V and 2 bases at J, with 10 bases between the two ends. CDR1 and CDR2 from the germline V gene are SEHNR and FQNEAQ (reference sequence). The CDR3 runs 15 residues. The CDR3 DNA sequence: TGTGCCAGCAGCTTAGCCCGTACGGGTAACACTGAAGCTTTCTTT. Translation gives CASSLARTGNTEAFF.